These 30 T cell receptor beta chains came from one sample sequenced in a study of cytomegalovirus exposure and HLA in healthy donors. With 60 Vbeta and 13 Jbeta primers, the PCR was carried out. Assay: immunoSEQ multiplex PCR; the TCRdb copy retains only in-frame clones and omits some. Among about 200,000 clones, approximately 87% were seen once, and the ten largest hold roughly 1.3%. The sequenced sample consisted of PBMCs. The receptors stem from a man younger than 45 in good health and CMV-seronegative.

This chain uses TRBV18 with TRBJ2-3, with unresolved D. V gave up 0 bases and J gave up 4 bases, with 8 bases separating them. CDR1 and CDR2 from the germline V gene are KGHSH and LQKENI. The CDR3 has 14 amino acids. This CDR3 is CASSPPSTSDTQYF. In DNA form, the CDR3 reads TGTGCCAGCTCACCACCCTCGACTTCAGATACGCAGTATTTT.

The V gene is TRBV2, the J gene TRBJ1-6; D is unresolved. CDR3 length: 14 residues. V lost 5 bases to trimming and J lost 6 bases, with 11 bases between them. The germline V gene has CDR1 SNHLY and CDR2 FYNNEI. CDR3 sequence reads: CASSLEGINSPLHF. CDR3 DNA sequence: TGTGCCAGCAGTCTAGAGGGAATTAATTCACCCCTCCACTTT.

The CDR3 loop is CASSEALRRRANTGELFF. CDR3 bases: TGTGCCAGCAGTGAAGCGCTTCGGAGGAGGGCAAACACCGGGGAGCTGTTTTTT. V usage is TRBV6-1 and J usage is TRBJ2-2, with a tentative D call TRBD2 (6 bases). This CDR3 is 18 amino acids long. V was trimmed by 0 bases and J by 2 bases, leaving 16 bases between them. Germline-derived CDR1 and CDR2 are MNHNS and SASEGT.

This chain links TRBV28 with TRBJ2-6, with 7 bases aligning to TRBD1. The CDR3 extends over 16 amino acids. V lost 11 bases and J lost 1; bases outside the gene matches: 11. Germline assignment: CDR1 MDHEN and CDR2 SYDVKM. The CDR3 DNA sequence: TGTGCCGTCAGACAGGGACCCTTTTCTGGGGCCAACGTCCTGACTTTC. It translates to CAVRQGPFSGANVLTF.

V and J are TRBV6-5 and TRBJ2-5; D is undetermined. Trimming pared 2 bases from V and 2 bases from J, leaving 9 bases between. Germline CDR1 and CDR2: MNHEY and SVGAGI. The CDR3 runs to 14 residues. CDR3 nucleotides: TGTGCCAGCAGTTACGTGGCTGAACAAGAGACCCAGTACTTC. Protein product: CASSYVAEQETQYF.

This clone came up once. The CDR3 protein is CASSYSNAGGAYEQYF. The CDR3 nucleotides read TGTGCCAGCAGTTACTCTAATGCGGGAGGGGCCTACGAGCAGTACTTC. The chain links TRBV6-5 to TRBJ2-5; 9 positions agree with TRBD2. The tail of the sequence fits TRBJ2-7 better, so the J call may be wrong. From germline, CDR1 is MNHEY and CDR2 SVGAGI. The CDR3 is 16 amino acids.

In this sample, this clone turned up once. The chain combines TRBV27 with TRBJ2-7; 7 positions match TRBD2. Looked up from germline, CDR1 is MNHEY and CDR2 is SMNVEV (reference sequence). This CDR3 is 13 amino acids long. Losses at the gene ends were 5 bases for V and 12 bases for J; bases not matched to a gene: 13. The DNA of the CDR3 is TGTGCCAGCAGTGGGAACCCTTCGCGGGAGTCGTACTTC. Encoded protein: CASSGNPSRESYF.

V gene TRBV4-1 combines with J gene TRBJ1-2, with D hard to call. The V gene's germline CDR1 is MGHRA and CDR2 YSYEKL. Trimming removed 3 bases from V and 5 bases from J, with 10 bases in between. The CDR3 spans 13 residues. The CDR3 loop is CASSQITEYGYTF. The CDR3 nucleotides read TGCGCCAGCAGCCAGATAACAGAGTATGGCTACACCTTC.

CDR3 DNA sequence: TGTGCCAGCAGGAGGGACAGTTCCGATGGCTACACCTTC. Encoded protein: CASRRDSSDGYTF. This sequence joins TRBV6-5 and TRBJ1-2, with TRBD1 matching over 7 bases. Per the germline V gene, CDR1 is MNHEY and CDR2 is SVGAGI. The V segment lost 6 bases and the J segment 6 bases; nucleotides outside the gene matches: 7. The length of the CDR3 is 13 residues.

The chain links TRBV7-2 to TRBJ1-6; no clear D gene. The CDR3 length is 14 residues. Germline V gene lookup returns CDR1 SGHTA and CDR2 FQGNSA. The V end lost 4 bases, the J end lost 9 bases, and 13 bases lay between the germline ends. This CDR3 reads CASSSTAGGSPLHF. CDR3 nucleotide sequence: TGTGCCAGCAGCTCAACCGCGGGTGGTTCACCCCTCCACTTT.

This clone was detected a few times. The V gene is TRBV7-9, the J gene TRBJ2-1; D is possibly TRBD2 (6 bases). The CDR3 totals 15 residues. Trimming pared 5 bases from V and 0 bases from J, leaving 11 bases between. From germline, CDR1 is SEHNR and CDR2 FQNEAQ (reference sequence). The CDR3 coding sequence is TGTGCCAGCAGCACCAAGACTAGCTCCTACAATGAGCAGTTCTTC. Translated: CASSTKTSSYNEQFF.

This clone was detected a few times. The V and J genes are TRBV5-1 and TRBJ1-1; no firm D call. V was cut by 0 bases and J by 4 bases, with 10 bases left in between. The CDR3 runs 14 residues. CDR1 and CDR2 from the germline V gene are SGHRS and YFSETQ. In nucleotides, the CDR3 is TGCGCCAGCAGCTTGGATAGTTATTCCACTGAAGCTTTCTTT. Translated: CASSLDSYSTEAFF.

The chain uses TRBV25-1 and TRBJ2-5, with D hard to call. The DNA end is more similar to TRBJ2-7, so the J call may be wrong. CDR3 length equals 12 residues. CDR1 and CDR2 (germline): MGHDK, SYGVNS. CDR3 residues: CASSESAYEQYF. For the CDR3, the DNA is TGTGCCAGCAGTGAATCTGCTTACGAGCAGTACTTC.

The genes are TRBV7-9 and TRBJ2-1; tentatively, D is TRBD2 (6 bases). Germline-derived CDR1 and CDR2 are SEHNR and FQNEAQ (reference sequence). The CDR3 contains 14 residues. V shed 0 bases and J shed 5 bases, with 8 bases lying between them. The CDR3 region has the DNA TGTGCCAGCAGCTTAGCGGCGGGGCACAATGAGCAGTTCTTC. This codes for CASSLAAGHNEQFF.

Comment on this clone: An end of the junction does not agree with germline; a read error may underlie this. The same CDR3 is also encoded by other DNA sequences in this sample. This chain's CDR3 is CASSPTPPGQGGTDTQYF. DNA for the CDR3: TGTGCCAGCTCACCGACCCCCCCGGGACAGGGAGGCACGGATACGCAGTATTTT. This rearrangement joins TRBV18 to TRBJ2-3, with 9 nucleotides matching TRBD1. Germline V lookup: CDR1 KGHSH, CDR2 LQKENI. This CDR3 is 18 amino acids long. Based on the CDR3 plus reference TRBV18 and TRBJ2-3, the full variable domain is NAGVMQNPRHLVRRRGQEARLRCSPMKGHSHVYWYRQLPEEGLKFMVYLQKENIIDESGMPKERFSAEFPKEGPSILRIQQVVRGDSAAYFCASSPTPPGQGGTDTQYFGPGTRLTVL.

CDR3 in amino acids: CASSSDSRYEQYF. DNA of the CDR3: TGCGCCAGCAGCTCGGACAGTCGCTACGAGCAGTACTTC. The V and J genes are TRBV5-1 and TRBJ2-7; tentatively, D is TRBD1 (6 bases). CDR3 size: 13 residues. The germline V gene has CDR1 SGHRS and CDR2 YFSETQ. The V gene lost 3 bases and the J gene lost 3 bases, with 10 bases spanning the gap.

The J gene is TRBJ1-5, the V gene TRBV27, with D possibly matching TRBD1 (5 bases). Germline V gives CDR1 MNHEY, CDR2 SMNVEV (reference sequence). The germline V and J ends were trimmed by 4 bases and 5 bases, with 9 bases remaining between them. The CDR3 sequence is 13 residues long. The CDR3 DNA is TGTGCCAGCAGTTGGGGGGTCGATCAGCCCCAGCATTTT. This gives the protein CASSWGVDQPQHF.

J is TRBJ2-1 and V is TRBV5-1; D is ambiguous. Trimming shortened V by 2 bases and J by 6 bases, and 12 bases separated the two germline ends. This CDR3 has 14 residues. The V gene's germline CDR1 is SGHRS and CDR2 YFSETQ. CDR3 region: CASSFGDSANEQFF. The DNA for the CDR3 is TGCGCCAGCAGCTTCGGAGACTCTGCCAATGAGCAGTTCTTC. Supplemented by reference TRBV5-1 and TRBJ2-1, the full variable domain reads KAGVTQTPRYLIKTRGQQVTLSCSPISGHRSVSWYQQTPGQGLQFLFEYFSETQRNKGNFPGRFSGRQFSNSRSEMNVSTLELGDSALYLCASSFGDSANEQFFGPGTRLTVL.

The V and J genes are TRBV27 and TRBJ1-6; 8 positions match TRBD1. The germline gives CDR1 MNHEY, CDR2 SMNVEV (reference sequence). This CDR3 region has 13 residues. Unmatched junction bases numbered 5, after V lost 8 bases and J lost 8 bases. CDR3 in DNA: TGTGCCAGCCGGACAGGGCTGGATTCACCCCTCCACTTT. Protein: CASRTGLDSPLHF.

There are a few counts of this clone. The chain joins TRBV19 to TRBJ2-1; TRBD2 matches at 12 bases. The junction had 4 bases not matched to a gene; V was cut back by 4 bases and J by 6 bases. Germline lookup yields CDR1 LNHDA and CDR2 SQIVND (reference sequence). The CDR3 extends over 15 amino acids. The CDR3 coding sequence is TGTGCCAGTAGTAGGCCGGGACTAGCGGGCAATGAGCAGTTCTTC. It codes for CASSRPGLAGNEQFF.

CDR3 loop: CASSEDRGYEQYF. The CDR3 DNA reads as TGTGCCAGCAGTGAAGATCGGGGCTACGAGCAGTACTTC. The V gene is TRBV6-1, the J gene TRBJ2-7, with D perhaps matching TRBD2 (5 bases). Trimming pared 1 base from V and 3 bases from J, leaving 7 bases between. Germline CDR1 is MNHNS and CDR2 is SASEGT. This CDR3 spans 13 amino acids.

The V call is TRBV5-1, the J call TRBJ2-2; 8 bases line up with TRBD2. V lost 1 base, J lost 2 bases, and 4 bases stayed unmatched. Looked up from germline, CDR1 is SGHRS and CDR2 is YFSETQ. This CDR3 contains 16 residues. CDR3 DNA sequence: TGCGCCAGCAGCTTGTACGGGGGGGACAACACCGGGGAGCTGTTTTTT. This translates into CASSLYGGDNTGELFF.

The rearrangement joins TRBV6-6 to TRBJ2-7, with TRBD1 as a possible D gene (6 bases). The CDR3 is 14 amino acids. Per the germline V gene, CDR1 is MNHNY and CDR2 is SVGAGI (reference sequence). Between the trimmed V and J ends, which lost 5 bases and 1 base, there was a span of 12 bases. DNA of the CDR3: TGTGCCAGCAGTACCGGGACAATGTCCTACGAGCAGTACTTC. Translation: CASSTGTMSYEQYF.

This chain's CDR3 is CASSQVRGTKEQYF. The CDR3 bases are TGTGCCAGCAGCCAAGTGCGGGGTACTAAGGAGCAGTACTTC. The V call is TRBV4-2, the J call TRBJ2-7; TRBD2 might be the D (6 bases). Germline V gene data show CDR1 as LGHNA and CDR2 as YNFKEQ. This CDR3 is 14 amino acids long. Trimming removed 1 base from V and 7 bases from J, with 14 bases in between.

This clone was detected a few times. This chain joins TRBV7-2 and TRBJ2-1; 11 bases are a match to TRBD2. CDR1 and CDR2 from the germline V gene are SGHTA and FQGNSA. The CDR3 totals 16 residues. After removal of 1 base from V and 6 bases from J, the junction contained 5 bases not matched to a gene. CDR3 nucleotides: TGTGCCAGCAGCTTAGGACTAGCGGGGTCTACCAATGAGCAGTTCTTC. It yields the protein CASSLGLAGSTNEQFF.

This chain joins TRBV2 and TRBJ1-5, with D perhaps TRBD1 (6 bases). Germline V gene data show CDR1 as SNHLY and CDR2 as FYNNEI. Trimming took 8 bases from V and 5 from J, leaving 16 bases between them. This CDR3 spans 14 amino acids. The CDR3 is CASSDRLPHQPQHF. CDR3 bases: TGTGCCAGCTCTGACAGGTTACCTCATCAGCCCCAGCATTTT.

The V and J genes are TRBV6-5 and TRBJ1-6; TRBD1 might be the D (6 bases). The ends were cut back, 2 bases at V and 10 bases at J, with 15 bases in the middle. This CDR3 is built from 15 residues. Germline CDR1 is MNHEY and CDR2 is SVGAGI. CDR3 sequence reads: CASSYRQGIWSPLHF. The CDR3 bases are TGTGCCAGCAGTTACAGGCAGGGGATCTGGTCACCCCTCCACTTT.

The genes are TRBV5-6 and TRBJ2-7; weak D call: TRBD1 (6 bases). Trimming removed 3 bases from V and 3 bases from J, with 16 bases in between. Germline CDR1 reads SGHDT; CDR2 reads YYEEEE. The CDR3 is 15 residues long. The CDR3 here is CASSSVGGGLYEQYF. The CDR3 coding sequence is TGTGCCAGCAGCTCGGTGGGTGGGGGCCTCTACGAGCAGTACTTC.

In nucleotides, the CDR3 is TGTGCCAGCAGCTTAGTTCCAGCGGGAGTTCAAGAGACCCAGTACTTC. Translating gives CASSLVPAGVQETQYF. V is TRBV7-2 and J is TRBJ2-5; 8 nucleotides agree with TRBD2. The CDR3 spans 16 residues. V lost 1 base, J lost 2 bases, and 6 bases stayed unmatched. From germline, CDR1 is SGHTA and CDR2 FQGNSA.

The rearrangement uses TRBV7-2 and TRBJ2-7, with 7 bases identical to TRBD1. Germline CDR1 reads SGHTA; CDR2 reads FQGNSA. J was trimmed by 4 bases and V by 4 bases; bases with no gene match: 10. This CDR3 is 15 amino acids long. This CDR3 reads CASSSEDRRGYEQYF. CDR3 nucleotides: TGTGCCAGCAGCTCAGAGGACAGGCGCGGGTACGAGCAGTACTTC.